This T cell receptor (beta chain) is drawn from a study of identical twins. A template switching step contributed a universal primer site, while unique molecular identifiers were present in the cDNA. TCRdb reprocessed the 5' RACE reads with MiXCR, giving one entry per CDR3 protein. The sample has some 240,000 distinct CDR3 sequences; about 8.3% are singletons. Only healthy Caucasians were included as donors. This same sample was also taken into another study, of yellow fever vaccine responses in identical twins.

Sequencing was done on a sample of CD8+ T cells sorted from blood. This receptor was taken from a woman under 30 in good health.

CDR3 DNA sequence: TGTGCCAGCACCCGGGACAGGGTCGACGAGCAGTACTTC. Residues: CASTRDRVDEQYF. The rearrangement joins TRBV27 to TRBJ2-7; 9 bases agree with TRBD1. The CDR3 is 13 amino acids. Germline V gene lookup returns CDR1 MNHEY and CDR2 SMNVEV (reference sequence). Germline trimming cut 7 bases from V and 5 bases from J; bases unmatched to any gene: 6.